These T cell receptor beta chains were read from a single sample in a study of blood T cell repertoires in COVID-19. Method: immunoSEQ multiplex PCR; TCRdb's copy keeps in-frame clones and lacks some. The profile shows around 450,000 clones, roughly 91% of them singletons. Sequenced sample: peripheral blood. The origin of the receptors is a woman aged 25-40 years with acute or convalescent COVID-19. Each CDR3 is given with its conserved first and last residue. The order of the fields is clone size, D gene, V gene, J gene, CDR3 DNA, CDR3 protein. A D gene is named only where the DNA matches it firmly. Clone sizes are given selectively: once, few, many, or a class where the clone is expanded.

-	TRBD2	TRBV27	TRBJ2-7	TGTGCCAGCAGTGCCCGGGGGGGGCGGGGGACCTCCTACGAGCAGTACTTC	CASSARGGRGTSYEQYF
-	-	TRBV6-5	TRBJ1-2	TGTGCCAGCAGTTACTCTTGGGGAGGGGACGATGGCTACACCTTC	CASSYSWGGDDGYTF
-	TRBD2	TRBV5-1	TRBJ2-2	TGCGCCAGCAGGATTGGGACTAGCGGGAACACCGGGGAGCTGTTTTTT	CASRIGTSGNTGELFF
-	-	TRBV6-5	TRBJ2-7	TGTGCCAGCAGCCCCCCAGGACAAAAATCCTACGAGCAGTACTTC	CASSPPGQKSYEQYF
-	-	TRBV5-1	TRBJ1-1	TGCGCCAGCAGCGGGAGGTGGGACACTGAAGCTTTCTTT	CASSGRWDTEAFF
-	-	TRBV10-3	TRBJ1-2	TGTGCCATCAGTGAAGTGGCAGGGGTAACTAACTATGGCTACACCTTC	CAISEVAGVTNYGYTF
-	TRBD2	TRBV9	TRBJ2-3	TGTGCCAGCAGCGGTAGCGGGGGGGCCCTTTTAACAACAGATACGCAGTATTTT	CASSGSGGALLTTDTQYF
-	TRBD1	TRBV7-6	TRBJ1-1	TGTGCCAGCAGCCGCGAAACCGGGACAGGGAACATGAACACTGAAGCTTTCTTT	CASSRETGTGNMNTEAFF
-	TRBD1	TRBV2	TRBJ2-1	TGTGCCAGCACTGGGGACAGGGGATTTGAGCAGTTCTTC	CASTGDRGFEQFF
-	TRBD1	TRBV5-6	TRBJ2-7	TGTGCCAGCACCTGGGGGACAGGGCCCTACGAGCAGTACTTC	CASTWGTGPYEQYF
-	TRBD2	TRBV7-8	TRBJ2-3	TGTGCCAGCAACACAGCGGGGGCCCGCACAGATACGCAGTATTTT	CASNTAGARTDTQYF
-	-	TRBV30	TRBJ2-7	TGTGCCTGGAGTTCAGGGGTCTACGAGCAGTACTTC	CAWSSGVYEQYF
-	TRBD1	TRBV5-1	TRBJ2-7	TGCGCCAGCAGCTGGGGGACAGGGAGAGGCGAGCAGTACTTC	CASSWGTGRGEQYF
-	TRBD1	TRBV4-1	TRBJ1-2	TGCGCCAGCAGCCAAGGGGCAGGGGGGCCCTATGGCTACACCTTC	CASSQGAGGPYGYTF
-	TRBD2	TRBV12-5	TRBJ2-3	TGTGCTAGCGGGGGGGCGGGAGATACGCAGTATTTT	CASGGAGDTQYF
-	-	TRBV7-9	TRBJ2-7	TGTGCCAGCAGCTTAGTGCAGGGTTTCTACGAGCAGTACTTC	CASSLVQGFYEQYF
few	-	TRBV3-1/TRBV3-2	TRBJ1-2	TGTGCCAGCAGCCAAAATACCGGGGGATCCTATGGCTACACCTTC	CASSQNTGGSYGYTF
-	-	TRBV2	TRBJ2-1	TGTGCCAGCAGGTCTAGCTCGTCCTACAATGAGCAGTTCTTC	CASRSSSSYNEQFF
-	TRBD1	TRBV7-9	TRBJ2-3	TGTGCCAGCAGCCTAGGGACAGCCCAAACAGATACGCAGTATTTT	CASSLGTAQTDTQYF
-	TRBD1	TRBV2	TRBJ2-5	TGTGCCAGACAGGGGGCCGAACAAGAGACCCAGTACTTC	CARQGAEQETQYF
few	-	TRBV3-1/TRBV3-2	TRBJ2-2	TGTGCCAGCAGCCAAGGCTTAGCGAACACCGGGGAGCTGTTTTTT	CASSQGLANTGELFF
-	TRBD2	TRBV9	TRBJ2-1	TGTGCCAGCAGCGTAGGGAAAGCGGGGGTGCTCCCCTCCTACAATGAGCAGTTCTTC	CASSVGKAGVLPSYNEQFF
few	-	TRBV18	TRBJ1-3	TGTGCCAGCCGTGGGGCTGGTGGAAACACCATATATTTT	CASRGAGGNTIYF
-	-	TRBV28	TRBJ1-2	TGTGCCAGCAGACCTCAAAGGAGGGGTGCGGGCTATGGCTACACCTTC	CASRPQRRGAGYGYTF
-	-	TRBV21-1	TRBJ2-7	TGCCCCCTCCCGCGGCAGTACTTC	CPLPRQYF
-	-	TRBV9	TRBJ2-5	TGTGCCAGCAGCGGGGGCCCAGCGGGGACCCAGTACTTC	CASSGGPAGTQYF
-	TRBD1	TRBV29-1	TRBJ1-1	TGCAGCGTTGGACAGGGCTACACTGAAGCTTTCTTT	CSVGQGYTEAFF
-	-	TRBV7-6	TRBJ2-7	TGTGCCAGCAGCTTTGGTGGGGGGTACGAGCAGTACTTC	CASSFGGGYEQYF